Below are 23 T cell receptor beta chains sequenced from a single sample in a study of early T cells in non-severe SARS-CoV-2 infection. Each CDR3 protein gets one entry after TCRdb re-called the 5' RACE reads with MiXCR. The sample records approximately 68,000 distinct CDR3 sequences, about 9.5% being singletons. Sequencing was performed on whole blood, taken at baseline. These TCRs come from an adult who was a healthcare worker with PCR-confirmed SARS-CoV-2 infection or an uninfected control (not recorded which).

This clonotype was seen ten or more times. V and J are TRBV6-6 and TRBJ2-7; tentatively, D is TRBD1 or TRBD2 (5 bases each). The germline V gene encodes CDR1 MNHNY and CDR2 SVGAGI (reference sequence). The V end was cut by 0 bases, the J end by 6 bases, with 12 bases between. The CDR3 is 14 amino acids. The CDR3 DNA reads TGTGCCAGCAGTTACTCTGAGGGGATGGTCGAGCAGTACTTC. It yields the protein CASSYSEGMVEQYF.

A few counts support this clonotype. V gene TRBV3-1 combines with J gene TRBJ1-1; TRBD1 might be the D (6 bases). The CDR3 consists of 14 residues. Germline V CDR1 and CDR2: LGHDT, YNNKEL (reference sequence). With 4 bases removed from V and 6 bases from J, the gap between germline ends came to 15 bases. In nucleotides, the CDR3 is TGTGCCAGCAGCCCAGGGGCTCCCGGCGCTGAAGCTTTCTTT. Protein sequence: CASSPGAPGAEAFF.

V is TRBV7-9 and J is TRBJ1-1; D call uncertain. Looked up from germline, CDR1 is SEHNR and CDR2 is FQNEAQ (reference sequence). This CDR3 is built from 12 residues. The V end lost 2 bases, the J end lost 5 bases, and 6 bases lay between the germline ends. CDR3 in amino acids: CASSLRGTEAFF. The CDR3, as DNA: TGTGCCAGCAGCTTACGGGGTACTGAAGCTTTCTTT.

The genes are TRBV12-3 or TRBV12-4 and TRBJ1-2; D is unresolved. CDR3 length: 13 amino acids. V dropped 3 bases and J dropped 1 base, with 6 bases sitting between them. Here the CDR3 DNA reads TGTGCCAGCAGTTTGGGCGTTAACTATGGCTACACCTTC. Translated, it gives CASSLGVNYGYTF.

This clonotype was seen ten or more times. The CDR3 region has the DNA TGCGCCAGCAGCCCGGGACAGGGGGCCGGAGATACGCAGTATTTT. Protein product: CASSPGQGAGDTQYF. V and J are TRBV5-1 and TRBJ2-3; 12 nucleotides align to TRBD1. This CDR3 is 15 amino acids long. Trimming cost V 4 bases and J 5 bases; bases outside gene matches: 5. Germline CDR1 is SGHRS and CDR2 is YFSETQ.

This clonotype was seen a few times. The chain joins TRBV7-2 to TRBJ2-3; D is unresolved. V lost 5 bases to trimming and J lost 7 bases, with 10 bases between them. The CDR3 spans 12 residues. Germline V gene data show CDR1 as SGHTA and CDR2 as FQGNSA. The CDR3 nucleotides are TGTGCCAGCAGCCCCCTAGGTTATACGCAGTATTTT. Protein product: CASSPLGYTQYF. The variable domain in full, with the rest retrieved from reference TRBV7-2 and TRBJ2-3, is GAGVSQSPSNKVTEKGKDVELRCDPISGHTALYWYRQSLGQGLEFLIYFQGNSAPDKSGLPSDRFSAERTGGSVSTLTIQRTQQEDSAVYLCASSPLGYTQYFGPGTRLTVL.

Only a few counts were recorded for this clonotype. The chain is built from TRBV5-4 and TRBJ2-1; TRBD2 matches at 9 bases. Per the germline V gene, CDR1 is SGHNT and CDR2 is YYREEE (reference sequence). V gave up 0 bases and J gave up 5 bases; unmatched junction bases: 0. The CDR3 has 14 residues. CDR3 bases: TGTGCCAGCAGCTTGGGCGGGGGGGACAATGAGCAGTTCTTC. Its translation: CASSLGGGDNEQFF.

The chain couples TRBV11-2 to TRBJ2-3; D is undetermined. CDR3 length: 14 amino acids. Per the germline V gene, CDR1 is SGHAT and CDR2 is FQNNGV. V dropped 0 bases and J dropped 6 bases, with 10 bases sitting between them. The CDR3 sequence: CASSLEASIDTQYF. The CDR3 bases are TGTGCCAGCAGCTTAGAAGCGTCGATTGATACGCAGTATTTT.

Many counts were recorded for this clonotype. The V call is TRBV6-2 or TRBV6-3, the J call TRBJ1-5; 9 bases match TRBD1. The CDR3 totals 14 residues. CDR1 is MNHEY and CDR2 is SVGEGT in the germline V gene. The trim removed 2 bases at V and 9 bases at J, leaving 5 bases unmatched. DNA of the CDR3: TGTGCCAGCAGTTACGACGGACAGGGGCGGCCCCAGCATTTT. The encoded protein is CASSYDGQGRPQHF.

The gene calls are TRBV6-5 and TRBJ2-7; D possibly corresponds to TRBD2 (6 bases). V dropped 7 bases and J dropped 0 bases, with 10 bases sitting between them. Germline V gives CDR1 MNHEY, CDR2 SVGAGI. The CDR3 sequence is 13 residues long. The CDR3 sequence: CASNGGVSYEQYF. CDR3 nucleotide sequence: TGTGCCAGCAATGGCGGGGTCTCCTACGAGCAGTACTTC.

V is TRBV7-2 and J is TRBJ2-5; TRBD1 is a possible D gene (6 bases). Trimming took off 5 bases at V and 7 bases at J, with 11 bases between the two ends. CDR1 is SGHTA and CDR2 is FQGNSA in the germline V gene. The CDR3 sequence is 12 residues long. CDR3 loop: CASSPLRGTQYF. DNA for the CDR3: TGTGCCAGCAGCCCCCTCAGGGGGACCCAGTACTTC.

This clonotype was observed a handful of times. The V gene is TRBV5-4, the J gene TRBJ2-3; 8 bases fit TRBD2. The CDR3 is 15 amino acids. CDR1 and CDR2 (germline): SGHNT, YYREEE (reference sequence). V shed 3 bases, J shed 1 base, and the junction held 4 bases outside the gene matches. CDR3 residues: CASSWAGGRTDTQYF. For the CDR3, the DNA is TGTGCCAGCAGCTGGGCGGGGGGTCGCACAGATACGCAGTATTTT.

The rearrangement links TRBV15 to TRBJ1-1, with 7 nucleotides matching TRBD1. CDR1 LNHNV and CDR2 YYDKDF come from the germline V gene (reference sequence). The CDR3 covers 14 residues. V shed 1 base, J shed 4 bases, and the junction held 3 bases outside the gene matches. Here the CDR3 reads CATSRGHRGTEAFF. As DNA, the CDR3 is TGTGCCACCAGCAGAGGACACAGGGGCACTGAAGCTTTCTTT.

This clonotype is medium-sized in the sample. DNA of the CDR3: TGTGCCAGCAGCGGCGTCGGACAGGGTGTTTGGGACACCGGGGAGCTGTTTTTT. Residues: CASSGVGQGVWDTGELFF. This chain joins TRBV5-8 and TRBJ2-2; TRBD1 matches 8 bases. The CDR3 has 18 amino acids. J gave up 3 bases and V 4 bases, and 14 bases lay outside the gene matches. Germline CDR1 and CDR2: SGHTS and YDEGEE.

At least ten counts were recorded for this clonotype. The V call is TRBV13, the J call TRBJ2-7; D possibly corresponds to TRBD2 (5 bases). V was shortened by 6 bases and J by 0 bases, with 15 bases between the two germline ends. CDR1 and CDR2 (germline): PRHDT, FYEKMQ (reference sequence). The CDR3 spans 15 residues. The CDR3 DNA follows: TGTGCCAGCAGTAACGGGGTCCCAAGCTCCTACGAGCAGTACTTC. Amino acids: CASSNGVPSSYEQYF. The full variable domain, with the rest looked up from reference TRBV13 and TRBJ2-7, is AAGVIQSPRHLIKEKRETATLKCYPIPRHDTVYWYQQGPGQDPQFLISFYEKMQSDKGSIPDRFSAQQFSDYHSELNMSSLELGDSALYFCASSNGVPSSYEQYFGPGTRLTVT.

This clonotype was seen many times. The V gene is TRBV5-1, the J gene TRBJ2-7, with D uncertain. This CDR3 comprises 16 residues. The V end was cut by 0 bases, the J end by 6 bases, with 19 bases between. Germline V gene data show CDR1 as SGHRS and CDR2 as YFSETQ. In DNA form, the CDR3 reads TGCGCCAGCAGCTTGGACCCCCTGGCCCTAAGGCGCGAGCAGTACTTC. Protein: CASSLDPLALRREQYF.

The V and J genes are TRBV6-5 and TRBJ1-6; 7 nucleotides agree with TRBD1. The CDR3 contains 15 residues. Germline-derived CDR1 and CDR2 are MNHEY and SVGAGI. V lost 5 bases to trimming and J lost 3 bases; unmatched junction nucleotides: 4. This CDR3 reads CASSIGGYYNSPLHF. As DNA, the CDR3 is TGTGCCAGCAGTATAGGGGGCTACTATAATTCACCCCTCCACTTT.

The rearrangement uses TRBV11-2 and TRBJ1-4; no clear D. The CDR3 consists of 17 residues. V was cut by 1 base and J by 4 bases, with 16 bases left in between. CDR1 and CDR2 from the germline V gene are SGHAT and FQNNGV. The CDR3 nucleotides are TGTGCCAGCAGCTTAGGCAACCCTGGGGTTAATAATGAAAAACTGTTTTTT. This sequence encodes CASSLGNPGVNNEKLFF.

This clonotype appeared a few times. V usage is TRBV12-3 or TRBV12-4 and J usage is TRBJ1-2, with D maybe TRBD1 (5 bases). V lost 4 bases, J lost 0 bases, and 6 bases lay in between. The CDR3 spans 13 residues. The CDR3 sequence: CASSWGPNYGYTF. The CDR3 DNA sequence: TGTGCCAGCAGTTGGGGACCTAACTATGGCTACACCTTC.

This clonotype was seen only a few times. The V call is TRBV7-8, the J call TRBJ2-7; D assignment may be TRBD1 or TRBD2 (5 bases each). There are 13 residues in the CDR3. Between the trimmed V and J ends, which lost 4 bases and 0 bases, there was a span of 7 bases. Germline V CDR1 and CDR2: SGHVS, FQNEAQ. The DNA of the CDR3 is TGTGCCAGCAGCTCCGGGGCCTCCTACGAGCAGTACTTC. Protein sequence: CASSSGASYEQYF.

This clonotype was counted only a few times. The chain joins TRBV20-1 to TRBJ1-1, with a weak D call TRBD1 (5 bases). The CDR3 is 13 amino acids. Germline V CDR1 and CDR2: DFQATT, SNEGSKA (reference sequence). Trimming took 2 bases from V and 4 from J, leaving 11 bases between them. CDR3 residues: CSARPDTTTEAFF. The CDR3, as DNA: TGCAGTGCTAGACCGGACACGACCACTGAAGCTTTCTTT.

This clonotype showed up many times. The chain joins TRBV6-2 or TRBV6-3 to TRBJ2-1; perhaps TRBD2 as D (5 bases). Germline V gene lookup returns CDR1 MNHEY and CDR2 SVGEGT. V was clipped by 5 bases and J by 0 bases, with 14 bases between them. CDR3 length: 16 residues. The CDR3 nucleotides are TGTGCCAGCAGTACCACTAGGCCGAGCTCCTACAATGAGCAGTTCTTC. It translates to CASSTTRPSSYNEQFF.

In this sample, this clonotype turned up many times. This sequence joins TRBV7-2 and TRBJ1-1; 7 nucleotides agree with TRBD1. The J segment lost 5 bases and the V segment lost 1 base, leaving 7 bases of the junction unmatched. The CDR3 is 15 residues long. Germline assignment: CDR1 SGHTA and CDR2 FQGNSA. CDR3 DNA: TGTGCCAGCAGCTTAGTAACAGGGGTCGGGACTGAAGCTTTCTTT. Its protein product is CASSLVTGVGTEAFF.